Listed below are T cell receptor beta chains from one sample, sequenced in a study of shared clonotypes between healthy human individuals. Method: immunoSEQ multiplex PCR; TCRdb's copy keeps in-frame clones and lacks some. The table records 2,500,000 or so clones, 85% to 95% of them present only once. The sequenced sample consisted of naive CD4+ T cells sorted from blood. The receptors come from a young man in good health. Each CDR3 is given with its conserved first and last residue. D genes are given only for firm matches. Size tells how often a clone was seen (once, few, many) or the class of an expanded clone, and some rows leave it out.

cdr3_aa cdr3_nt v_call d_call clone_size j_call
CASSRGQAAYEQYF TGTGCCAGCAGTAGGGGACAGGCGGCCTACGAGCAGTACTTC TRBV6-5 TRBD1 . TRBJ2-7
CASTTYWGAGPYNEQFF TGTGCCAGCACTACATACTGGGGAGCTGGCCCCTACAATGAGCAGTTCTTC TRBV27 . . TRBJ2-1
CASNDRGRGYEQYF TGTGCCAGCAACGACAGGGGGAGGGGGTACGAGCAGTACTTC TRBV6-1 TRBD1 once TRBJ2-7
CASSLATGSGNTIYF TGTGCCAGCAGCCTGGCTACAGGGTCTGGAAACACCATATATTTT TRBV5-4 . . TRBJ1-3
CASNDRERMNTEAFF TGCGCCAGCAACGACAGGGAAAGGATGAACACTGAAGCTTTCTTT TRBV10-2 TRBD1 . TRBJ1-1
CASSQEIQRTDTQYF TGTGCCAGCAGCCAAGAGATACAGCGCACAGATACGCAGTATTTT TRBV4-2 . . TRBJ2-3
CAISQTGAQETQYF TGTGCCATCAGTCAGACAGGGGCCCAAGAGACCCAGTACTTC TRBV10-3 TRBD1 . TRBJ2-5
CASSLGRARDYGYTF TGTGCCAGCAGCTTAGGCCGGGCGAGGGACTATGGCTACACCTTC TRBV7-9 . once TRBJ1-2
CAIRENPTGGSEQYF TGTGCCATCAGGGAAAACCCTACAGGGGGCAGCGAGCAGTACTTC TRBV10-3 TRBD1 . TRBJ2-7
CASSPRTLNTEAFF TGTGCCAGCAGTCCCAGGACCCTGAACACTGAAGCTTTCTTT TRBV28 . . TRBJ1-1
CASSSPSSGTDTQYF TGTGCCAGCAGTTCCCCCTCCTCCGGCACAGATACGCAGTATTTT TRBV28 . . TRBJ2-3
CASSPGQGRVDEQFF TGTGCCAGCAGCCCAGGACAGGGCAGGGTGGATGAGCAGTTCTTC TRBV7-9 TRBD1 . TRBJ2-1
CSVGPDLTDFERYTF TGCAGCGTCGGCCCCGACCTGACGGACTTCGAACGCTACACCTTC TRBV29-1 . once TRBJ1-2
CASSLITQSAFF TGTGCCAGCAGTCTGATAACTCAGTCGGCTTTCTTT TRBV28 . . TRBJ1-1
CATSRPITGTGRNYGYTF TGTGCCACCAGCAGACCCATCACCGGGACAGGGCGAAACTATGGCTACACCTTC TRBV15 TRBD1 . TRBJ1-2
CASSRAYQETQYF TGCGCCAGCAGCCGGGCCTACCAAGAGACCCAGTACTTC TRBV4-1 . . TRBJ2-5
CASSYADGPTDTQYF TGTGCCAGCAGTTACGCGGACGGCCCAACAGATACGCAGTATTTT TRBV6-7 . . TRBJ2-3
CASSFGTAQETQYF TGCGCCAGCAGCTTTGGGACTGCTCAAGAGACCCAGTACTTC TRBV5-1 . . TRBJ2-5
CASSLEGARGYTF TGTGCCAGCAGTCTTGAGGGGGCGCGGGGCTACACCTTC TRBV2 TRBD1 . TRBJ1-2
CASARDRGIYEQYF TGTGCCAGCGCCAGGGACAGGGGTATCTACGAGCAGTACTTC TRBV27 TRBD1 . TRBJ2-7
CAISDQGTGQPQHF TGTGCCATCAGTGATCAAGGGACGGGTCAGCCCCAGCATTTT TRBV10-3 . . TRBJ1-5
CASSSGVALNQPQHF TGTGCCAGCAGCTCCGGCGTGGCTTTAAATCAGCCCCAGCATTTT TRBV7-2 . . TRBJ1-5
CAVSGLEMGEQYF TGTGCCGTGTCGGGCCTCGAAATGGGCGAGCAGTACTTC TRBV10-3 . . TRBJ2-7
CASSGPNFRDEQYF TGTGCCAGCAGCGGACCTAATTTTCGCGACGAGCAGTACTTC TRBV16 . . TRBJ2-7
CASMIGGTGNYGYTF TGTGCCAGCATGATAGGCGGGACAGGGAACTATGGCTACACCTTC TRBV28 TRBD1 . TRBJ1-2
CAWSTAGTSGNTIYF TGTGCCTGGAGTACAGCAGGGACCTCTGGAAACACCATATATTTT TRBV30 . . TRBJ1-3
CATSITSGRASGELFF TGTGCCACCAGCATTACTAGCGGGAGGGCCAGCGGGGAGCTGTTTTTT TRBV15 TRBD2 . TRBJ2-2
CASTGTGEWSEQFF TGCGCCAGCACCGGGACAGGGGAATGGAGTGAGCAGTTCTTC TRBV5-1 TRBD1 . TRBJ2-1
CASSYGDLASYGYTF TGTGCCAGCAGTTATGGGGACCTTGCAAGCTATGGCTACACCTTC TRBV6-6 . . TRBJ1-2
CASSQDDPASGSFSYNEQFF TGTGCCAGCAGCCAAGACGACCCGGCTAGCGGGAGCTTCTCCTACAATGAGCAGTTCTTC TRBV14 TRBD2 . TRBJ2-1
CASSYQSPRGDSPLHF TGTGCCAGCAGCTACCAGTCACCCAGGGGAGATTCACCCCTCCACTTT TRBV7-9 . . TRBJ1-6
CATSRRVVNEKLFF TGTGCCACCAGCAGAAGGGTCGTGAATGAAAAACTGTTTTTT TRBV15 . . TRBJ1-4
CASSLATGTNEKLFF TGTGCCAGCAGCTTGGCTACGGGTACTAATGAAAAACTGTTTTTT TRBV11-2 . . TRBJ1-4
CASSPGTGVRGNSPLHF TGTGCCAGTAGTCCCGGGACAGGGGTTCGAGGAAATTCACCCCTCCACTTT TRBV19 TRBD1 . TRBJ1-6